The next 20 T cell receptor beta chains were all read from a single sample in a study of technical replicates of blood from a handful of donors. Assay used: immunoSEQ multiplex PCR; TCRdb lists only in-frame clones, some missing. The data contain more than 75,000 clones, 93% of them singletons. What was sequenced was T cells isolated from PBMCs. Receptors originate from a human donor in good health.

This clone was counted only a few times. The chain has TRBV5-5 and TRBJ2-7; 7 bases map to TRBD2. V lost 3 bases to trimming and J lost 4 bases; unmatched junction nucleotides: 16. CDR1 and CDR2 (germline): SGHKS, YYEKEE (reference sequence). The CDR3 is made up of 17 amino acids. The CDR3 sequence: CASSSGLLGGSRYEQYF. The CDR3 nucleotides read TGTGCCAGCAGCTCGGGGTTACTAGGCGGGAGTCGGTACGAGCAGTACTTC.

The chain carries TRBV9 and TRBJ1-4; D ambiguous. The CDR3 totals 14 residues. Trimming took 4 bases from V and 4 from J, leaving 11 bases between them. CDR1 and CDR2 from the germline V gene are SGDLS and YYNGEE. The DNA of the CDR3 is TGTGCCAGCAGCATGGGAGGGAGTAATGAAAAACTGTTTTTT. The encoded protein is CASSMGGSNEKLFF.

V gene TRBV13 combines with J gene TRBJ1-6; no clear D. The CDR3 runs to 15 residues. From germline, CDR1 is PRHDT and CDR2 FYEKMQ (reference sequence). The V and J ends lost 5 bases and 7 bases respectively, with 15 bases between them. CDR3 sequence reads: CASSRDGGRNSPLHF. CDR3 coding DNA: TGTGCCAGCAGCCGCGATGGCGGGCGAAATTCACCCCTCCACTTT.

The chain uses TRBV7-9 and TRBJ2-7; 9 bases agree with TRBD1. Germline V gene data show CDR1 as SEHNR and CDR2 as FQNEAQ (reference sequence). The CDR3 is 14 residues long. J was trimmed by 4 bases and V by 5 bases; bases with no gene match: 6. The CDR3, as DNA: TGTGCCAGCAGCCTCCGGACAGGGGAGTACGAGCAGTACTTC. Its protein is CASSLRTGEYEQYF.

V usage is TRBV27 and J usage is TRBJ1-1; no clear D gene. Germline CDR1 reads MNHEY; CDR2 reads SMNVEV (reference sequence). V was clipped by 6 bases and J by 4 bases, with 18 bases between them. The CDR3 sequence is 15 residues long. CDR3 nucleotide sequence: TGTGCCAGCAGATCGCGGACGGGAATTGGCACTGAAGCTTTCTTT. This encodes CASRSRTGIGTEAFF.

V usage is TRBV4-2 and J usage is TRBJ1-5; possibly TRBD1 for D (6 bases). The CDR3 length is 15 residues. CDR1 is LGHNA, CDR2 YNFKEQ, per germline. V was pared by 0 bases and J by 2 bases, with 8 bases between. This chain's CDR3 is CASSQDSGGNQPQHF. The DNA of the CDR3 is TGTGCCAGCAGCCAAGATTCAGGGGGCAATCAGCCCCAGCATTTT.

This clone appeared a single time. This chain uses TRBV7-9 with TRBJ1-1; perhaps TRBD1 as D (5 bases). Germline CDR1 and CDR2: SEHNR and FQNEAQ (reference sequence). The V end was cut by 4 bases, the J end by 6 bases, with 12 bases between. The CDR3 extends over 13 amino acids. In nucleotides, the CDR3 is TGTGCCAGCAGCTCAACTGGAGGGGCTGAAGCTTTCTTT. Translating gives CASSSTGGAEAFF.

J is TRBJ1-3 and V is TRBV4-2, with D possibly matching TRBD1 (5 bases). This CDR3 comprises 16 residues. V shed 7 bases and J shed 0 bases, with 16 bases lying between them. Looked up from germline, CDR1 is LGHNA and CDR2 is YNFKEQ. CDR3 in amino acids: CASTSSDGGSGNTIYF. The CDR3 region has the DNA TGTGCCAGCACCTCTTCGGACGGGGGCTCTGGAAACACCATATATTTT.

Regarding this clone: Other DNA sequences from this sample encode an identical CDR3 as well. The chain carries TRBV27 and TRBJ2-1, with TRBD1 matching 9 bases. The CDR3 is 13 amino acids. V trimming: 6 bases; J trimming: 7 bases; junction bases outside the gene matches: 4. CDR1 and CDR2 from the germline V gene are MNHEY and SMNVEV (reference sequence). The CDR3 loop is CASSRDRANEQFF. The DNA for the CDR3 is TGTGCCAGCAGCCGGGACAGGGCGAATGAGCAGTTCTTC.

The chain recombines TRBV5-1 with TRBJ2-5, with 7 nucleotides matching TRBD2. CDR3 length: 16 residues. Losses at the gene ends were 1 base for V and 0 bases for J; bases not matched to a gene: 6. Germline lookup yields CDR1 SGHRS and CDR2 YFSETQ. In DNA, the CDR3 is TGCGCCAGCAGCTTGTTGGGCGGGGGAAACCAAGAGACCCAGTACTTC. This sequence encodes CASSLLGGGNQETQYF.

This chain's CDR3 is CASSLSPLVSSNYGYTF. The CDR3 nucleotides are TGTGCCAGCAGCTTATCCCCTTTGGTCAGTTCTAACTATGGCTACACCTTC. This sequence joins TRBV7-8 and TRBJ1-2, with no clear D. The germline gives CDR1 SGHVS, CDR2 FQNEAQ. V lost 2 bases, J lost 0 bases, and 16 bases lay in between. This CDR3 region has 17 residues.

The rearrangement links TRBV11-3 to TRBJ2-2; 14 nucleotides align to TRBD2. V lost 5 bases and J lost 5; bases outside the gene matches: 13. In germline, CDR1 is SGHNT, CDR2 YENEEA. The CDR3 extends over 19 amino acids. The CDR3: CASSPPRLAGGPETGELFF. In nucleotides, the CDR3 is TGTGCCAGCAGCCCTCCCAGACTAGCGGGAGGGCCGGAAACCGGGGAGCTGTTTTTT. Combining the CDR3 with reference TRBV11-3 and TRBJ2-2 gives the whole variable domain EAGVVQSPRYKIIEKKQPVAFWCNPISGHNTLYWYLQNLGQGPELLIRYENEEAVDDSQLPKDRFSAERLKGVDSTLKIQPAELGDSAVYLCASSPPRLAGGPETGELFFGEGSRLTVL.

The chain links TRBV4-1 to TRBJ2-3; possible D gene TRBD2, 6 bases. V was trimmed by 8 bases and J by 1 base, leaving 13 bases between them. The CDR3 totals 14 residues. From germline, CDR1 is MGHRA and CDR2 YSYEKL. The CDR3: CASCREIGTDTQYF. CDR3 DNA: TGCGCCAGCTGTCGGGAGATTGGCACAGATACGCAGTATTTT.

V usage is TRBV18 and J usage is TRBJ2-7; D not resolved. Trimming took 0 bases from V and 2 from J, leaving 8 bases between them. Germline V gives CDR1 KGHSH, CDR2 LQKENI. The CDR3 has 14 amino acids. CDR3 nucleotides: TGTGCCAGCTCACCACCGGGCCCTACCTACGAGCAGTACTTC. Its protein is CASSPPGPTYEQYF.

The J gene is TRBJ1-2, the V gene TRBV28; D is possibly TRBD1 (6 bases). Germline CDR1 reads MDHEN; CDR2 reads SYDVKM. The length of the CDR3 is 15 residues. Trimming took 4 bases from V and 4 from J, leaving 16 bases between them. This chain's CDR3 is CASSSGDIKGYGYTF. Written as DNA, the CDR3 is TGTGCCAGCAGTTCTGGGGACATAAAGGGCTATGGCTACACCTTC.

J is TRBJ2-1 and V is TRBV4-1, with 8 bases lining up with TRBD2. Trimming cost V 1 base and J 8 bases; bases outside gene matches: 7. Germline CDR1 reads MGHRA; CDR2 reads YSYEKL. The CDR3 runs 15 residues. DNA for the CDR3: TGCGCCAGCAGCCAAGGAGCGGGAGAAGTGGATGAGCAGTTCTTC. This gives the protein CASSQGAGEVDEQFF.

The genes are TRBV19 and TRBJ2-7; 7 bases line up with TRBD1. Trimming at V came to 3 bases and at J to 4 bases, leaving 6 bases not matched to a gene. The CDR3 is 14 amino acids. Germline V gives CDR1 LNHDA, CDR2 SQIVND (reference sequence). CDR3 in DNA: TGTGCCAGTAGTATTAAGGGGGCAACGTACGAGCAGTACTTC. This codes for CASSIKGATYEQYF.

V gene TRBV27 combines with J gene TRBJ2-2, with D possibly matching TRBD1 (7 bases). Germline values: CDR1 MNHEY, CDR2 SMNVEV (reference sequence). Deletions cut 3 bases from V and 2 bases from J, with 10 bases between. The CDR3 is made up of 15 amino acids. This CDR3 reads CASSFGGGNTGELFF. The CDR3 DNA reads TGTGCCAGCAGTTTTGGAGGGGGCAACACCGGGGAGCTGTTTTTT.

The gene calls are TRBV28 and TRBJ2-7, with 8 bases identical to TRBD2. The CDR3 is 15 residues long. Trimming took 8 bases from V and 5 from J; bases not matched to a gene: 14. Per germline, CDR1 MDHEN and CDR2 SYDVKM. This chain's CDR3 is CASEGLAGGSHEQYF. CDR3 coding DNA: TGTGCCAGCGAGGGATTGGCGGGAGGTTCCCACGAGCAGTACTTC.

This rearrangement joins TRBV27 to TRBJ1-4; 10 bases line up with TRBD1. V trimming: 9 bases; J trimming: 7 bases; junction bases outside the gene matches: 23. Germline CDR1 is MNHEY and CDR2 is SMNVEV (reference sequence). This CDR3 has 19 residues. CDR3 amino acids: CASPGPPDRGIQLGEKLFF. The DNA for the CDR3 is TGTGCCAGTCCGGGCCCCCCGGACAGGGGGATTCAACTAGGTGAAAAACTGTTTTTT. The full variable domain, with the rest looked up from reference TRBV27 and TRBJ1-4, is EAQVTQNPRYLITVTGKKLTVTCSQNMNHEYMSWYRQDPGLGLRQIYYSMNVEVTDKGDVPEGYKVSRKEKRNFPLILESPSPNQTSLYFCASPGPPDRGIQLGEKLFFGSGTQLSVL.